The TCR beta chain under discussion was sequenced for a study of CD4 T cells in relation to SARS-CoV-2 and coronaviruses. The unexposed donors gave CD4+ T cells in about 2010-2019, prior to COVID-19. CD4+ T cells were isolated from the cells after roughly 11 days of culture. This clone was detected a few times. Antigen unknown. TCRdb's table, derived via immunoSEQ multiplex PCR, lists solely in-frame clones and lacks some. The table records around 24,000 clones, under 80% of them present only once. The CDR3 length is 14 residues. The germline V gene has CDR1 LNHDA and CDR2 SQIVND (reference sequence). Between the trimmed V and J ends, which lost 7 bases and 7 bases, there was a span of 19 bases.

The receptor was derived from a human donor in good health. Sequenced material: CD4+ T cells from PBMCs, cultured in vitro. V and J are TRBV19 and TRBJ1-1; TRBD1 might be the D (5 bases). This CDR3 reads CASTGLDRSNEAFF. CDR3 sequence (DNA): TGTGCCAGTACCGGGCTCGACAGATCCAATGAAGCTTTCTTT.